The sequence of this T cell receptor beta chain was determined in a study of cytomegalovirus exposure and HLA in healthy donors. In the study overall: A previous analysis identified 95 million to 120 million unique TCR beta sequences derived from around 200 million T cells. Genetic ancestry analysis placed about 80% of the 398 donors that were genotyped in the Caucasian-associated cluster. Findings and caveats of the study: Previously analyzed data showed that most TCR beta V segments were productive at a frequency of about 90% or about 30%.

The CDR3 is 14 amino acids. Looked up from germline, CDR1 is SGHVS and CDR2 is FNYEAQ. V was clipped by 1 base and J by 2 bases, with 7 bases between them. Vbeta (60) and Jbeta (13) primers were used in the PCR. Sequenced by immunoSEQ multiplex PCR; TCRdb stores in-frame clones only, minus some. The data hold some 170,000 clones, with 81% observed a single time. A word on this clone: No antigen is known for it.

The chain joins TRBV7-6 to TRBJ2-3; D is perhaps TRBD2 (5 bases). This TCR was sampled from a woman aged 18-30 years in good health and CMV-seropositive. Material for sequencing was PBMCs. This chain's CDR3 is CASSLGGYTDTQYF. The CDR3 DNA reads TGTGCCAGCAGCTTAGGAGGGTACACAGATACGCAGTATTTT. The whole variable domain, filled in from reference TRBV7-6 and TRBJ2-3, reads GAGVSQSPRYKVTKRGQDVALRCDPISGHVSLYWYRQALGQGPEFLTYFNYEAQQDKSGLPNDRFSAERPEGSISTLTIQRTEQRDSAMYRCASSLGGYTDTQYFGPGTRLTVL.